This TCR beta chain appears in the sequencing data of a study of T-cell memory formation after mild COVID-19. Overall study findings and caveats: Most CD4+ clones that shrank were in CM and EM, while CD8+ ones turned up in EMRA.

V shed 4 bases and J shed 1 base, with 10 bases lying between them. There are 14 residues in the CDR3. Looked up from germline, CDR1 is SGHRS and CDR2 is YFSETQ. From the 5' RACE reads, TCRdb called clonotypes with MiXCR, one entry per CDR3 protein. The sample records approximately 50,000 distinct CDR3 sequences, about 12% being singletons. As regards this clonotype: No antigen is known for it.

The sequencing sample was made of PBMCs or a T cell subset sorted from them (not recorded which). This sequence originates from a man aged 18 to 30 who had mild COVID-19 (a few samples of this study predate the infection). Cell type and time point are not known. The gene calls are TRBV5-1 and TRBJ2-3, with D possibly matching TRBD1 (6 bases). The CDR3 is CASSPRTGTDTQYF. CDR3 nucleotide sequence: TGCGCCAGCAGCCCGAGGACAGGCACAGATACGCAGTATTTT.